The 15 T cell receptor beta chains given below trace back to one sample, sequenced in a study of T cells after posttransplantation cyclophosphamide. Produced via immunoSEQ multiplex PCR; TCRdb's table is partial and in-frame only. The sample includes about 6,400 clones, roughly 98% of them seen just once. Material for sequencing was naive CD8+ T cells sorted from PBMCs. These receptors were collected from a woman in her 30s in good health and a related stem cell transplant donor.

V and J are TRBV2 and TRBJ1-1, with D possibly being TRBD1 (6 bases). Germline V CDR1 and CDR2: SNHLY, FYNNEI. V lost 6 bases and J 8 bases, leaving 22 bases between the germline ends. This CDR3 comprises 15 residues. The CDR3 region is CASRPWGTGGQEAFF. The CDR3 DNA follows: TGTGCCAGCAGACCCTGGGGGACGGGGGGCCAAGAAGCTTTCTTT.

This rearrangement joins TRBV5-1 to TRBJ2-5, with TRBD2 matching 13 bases. The germline V gene has CDR1 SGHRS and CDR2 YFSETQ. V was pared by 4 bases and J by 2 bases, with 8 bases of the junction left unmatched. The CDR3 totals 17 residues. This CDR3 is CASSLSPGLAGQETQYF. CDR3 in DNA: TGCGCCAGCAGCCTCAGCCCGGGACTAGCGGGACAAGAGACCCAGTACTTC.

The V call is TRBV10-3, the J call TRBJ1-4; no clear D. The germline CDR1 and CDR2 sequences are ENHRY and SYGVKD. Trimming removed 11 bases at V and 3 bases at J, with 28 bases between. The CDR3 sequence is 18 residues long. Written as DNA, the CDR3 is TGTGCCCCCCTCAGCCGGTATTATGGTCGGGAGCCTAATGAAAAACTGTTTTTT. This encodes CAPLSRYYGREPNEKLFF.

This clone was counted once. The rearrangement links TRBV28 to TRBJ1-1; D remains ambiguous. There are 14 residues in the CDR3. The germline CDR1 and CDR2 sequences are MDHEN and SYDVKM. V shed 1 base and J shed 4 bases, with 10 bases lying between them. CDR3 in amino acids: CASSLSRAVTEAFF. The DNA for the CDR3 is TGTGCCAGCAGTTTATCGAGGGCCGTCACTGAAGCTTTCTTT.

This clone was counted a single time. This rearrangement joins TRBV27 to TRBJ2-1; TRBD1 aligns across 9 bases. CDR1 is MNHEY and CDR2 is SMNVEV in the germline V gene (reference sequence). V was pared by 3 bases and J by 8 bases, with 8 bases of the junction left unmatched. CDR3 length: 15 residues. The chain's CDR3 is CASSFAGTGYDEQFF. The CDR3 DNA follows: TGTGCCAGCAGTTTCGCCGGGACAGGGTATGATGAGCAGTTCTTC.

The rearrangement links TRBV9 to TRBJ2-7; 7 nucleotides agree with TRBD1. Unmatched junction bases numbered 11, after V lost 3 bases and J lost 5 bases. In germline, CDR1 is SGDLS, CDR2 YYNGEE. This CDR3 contains 15 residues. In DNA, the CDR3 is TGTGCCAGCAGCGCCGCAGGTTTAGACAGGGACGAGCAGTACTTC. Amino acids: CASSAAGLDRDEQYF.

This chain links TRBV28 with TRBJ1-1; 8 bases match TRBD1. The CDR3 runs to 14 residues. From germline, CDR1 is MDHEN and CDR2 SYDVKM. V lost 3 bases to trimming and J lost 6 bases; unmatched junction nucleotides: 6. CDR3 sequence: CASSFLQQGAEAFF. In DNA form, the CDR3 reads TGTGCCAGCAGTTTCCTCCAACAGGGGGCTGAAGCTTTCTTT.

V and J are TRBV9 and TRBJ2-1; D uncertain. Trimming shortened V by 4 bases and J by 10 bases, and 6 bases separated the two germline ends. Germline CDR1 SGDLS, CDR2 YYNGEE. The CDR3 is 10 residues long. DNA of the CDR3: TGTGCCAGCAGCCCTAACGAGCAGTTCTTC. Protein product: CASSPNEQFF.

Concerning this clone itself: One end of the junction fails to match germline, which may point to a read error. This sequence joins TRBV19 and TRBJ2-3; TRBD1 is a possible D gene (6 bases). The CDR3 contains 17 residues. Germline CDR1 and CDR2: LNHDA and SQIVND (reference sequence). CDR3 bases: TGTGCCAGTTGTATGCGAGGGGGATACGGAATCACAGATACGCAGTATTTT. This encodes CASCMRGGYGITDTQYF.

The chain carries TRBV5-4 and TRBJ2-3, with a possible D match to TRBD2 (6 bases). This CDR3 comprises 16 residues. Germline lookup yields CDR1 SGHNT and CDR2 YYREEE (reference sequence). V lost 0 bases to trimming and J lost 2 bases, with 13 bases between them. The CDR3 bases are TGTGCCAGCAGCTTGGCTCTAGGAGGGATCACAGATACGCAGTATTTT. This sequence encodes CASSLALGGITDTQYF.

This clone was observed a single time. CDR3 amino acids: CATRNTGGMGYGYTF. In DNA form, the CDR3 reads TGTGCCACCAGAAACACAGGGGGCATGGGCTATGGCTACACCTTC. The chain has TRBV15 and TRBJ1-2; the match to TRBD1 covers 9 bases. Looked up from germline, CDR1 is LNHNV and CDR2 is YYDKDF (reference sequence). Germline trimming cut 6 bases from V and 4 bases from J; bases unmatched to any gene: 9. The CDR3 runs 15 residues.

This clone was seen just once. This chain links TRBV15 with TRBJ1-2; no firm D call. Germline CDR1 is LNHNV and CDR2 is YYDKDF (reference sequence). Trimming left V 3 bases short and J 7 bases short, with 15 bases between. The CDR3 runs to 14 residues. CDR3 nucleotides: TGTGCCACCAGCAGCCGTAGCGCAAGGGCTGGCTACACCTTC. Its protein product is CATSSRSARAGYTF.

The rearrangement joins TRBV23-1 to TRBJ1-5; D perhaps matches TRBD1 (6 bases). TRBV23-1 is noted as an ORF with a role that remains uncertain. The V end was cut by 4 bases, the J end by 3 bases, with 13 bases between. CDR3 size: 15 residues. The CDR3 spells CASSLKGGDNQPQHF. The CDR3 bases are TGCGCCAGCAGTCTAAAGGGGGGGGACAATCAGCCCCAGCATTTT.

CDR3 DNA sequence: TGTGCCAGCAGCTTGGGCTTTCGCGGGTCGGAGACCCAGTACTTC. Translating it yields CASSLGFRGSETQYF. The rearrangement uses TRBV7-9 and TRBJ2-5, with D tentatively TRBD2 (5 bases). Trimming left V 3 bases short and J 5 bases short, with 16 bases between. This CDR3 contains 15 residues. Germline lookup yields CDR1 SEHNR and CDR2 FQNEAQ (reference sequence).

J is TRBJ1-1 and V is TRBV7-8; D is ambiguous. Germline CDR1 and CDR2: SGHVS and FQNEAQ. The CDR3 loop spans 14 amino acids. V was pared by 3 bases and J by 3 bases, with 11 bases between. CDR3 nucleotides: TGTGCCAGCAGCTTTTCCGGGGAGGACACTGAAGCTTTCTTT. It specifies CASSFSGEDTEAFF.